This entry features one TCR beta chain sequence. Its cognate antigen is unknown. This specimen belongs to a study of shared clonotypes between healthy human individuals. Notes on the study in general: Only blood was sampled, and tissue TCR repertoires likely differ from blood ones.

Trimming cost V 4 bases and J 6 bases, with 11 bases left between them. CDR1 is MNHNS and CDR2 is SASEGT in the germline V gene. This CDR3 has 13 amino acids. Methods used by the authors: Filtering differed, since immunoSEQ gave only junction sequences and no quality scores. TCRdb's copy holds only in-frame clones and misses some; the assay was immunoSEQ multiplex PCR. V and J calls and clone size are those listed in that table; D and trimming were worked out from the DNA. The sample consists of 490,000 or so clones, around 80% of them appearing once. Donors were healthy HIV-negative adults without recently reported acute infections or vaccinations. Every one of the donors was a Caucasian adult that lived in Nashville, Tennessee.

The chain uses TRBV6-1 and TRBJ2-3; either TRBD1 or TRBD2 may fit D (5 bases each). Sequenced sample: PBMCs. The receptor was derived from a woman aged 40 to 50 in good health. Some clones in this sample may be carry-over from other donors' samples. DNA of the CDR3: TGTGCCAGCAGTGGTTATCGGGACGATACGCAGTATTTT. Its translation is CASSGYRDDTQYF.